This T cell receptor beta chain was documented in a study of blood T cell repertoires in COVID-19. Across the study: Sites in the United States, Italy and Spain provided acute and convalescent COVID-19 samples. Nucleic acid was either cDNA or gDNA, and it came from T cells, B-cell-depleted T cells, or PBMCs.

Under the authors' procedure: Nucleated cell number was recorded as an estimate derived from reference gene primer amplification. Some clones are missing from TCRdb's copy, which holds only in-frame ones; the method was immunoSEQ multiplex PCR. V, J and clone size are those of that table, while D and trimming were read from the DNA. The top ten clones hold about 20% of a sample with approximately 200,000 clones, over 75% of them seen once. Seattle enrolled patients during active infection and tracked them longitudinally. This CDR3 region has 15 residues. Germline trimming cut 7 bases from V and 7 bases from J; bases unmatched to any gene: 12. Germline V gene sequence: CDR1 MGHRA, CDR2 YSYEKL.

The TCR was taken from a person aged 70 to 85 with COVID-19, enrolled during active disease. The chain links TRBV4-1 to TRBJ2-2; TRBD1 aligns across 7 bases. The sample comprised peripheral blood. CDR3 nucleotide sequence: TGCGCCAGCAAATTGGAGACAGGGCCCGGCGGGGAGCTGTTTTTT. This gives the protein CASKLETGPGGELFF.